This T cell receptor (beta chain) was documented in a study of CD8 T cells in Susac syndrome. Overall study findings and caveats: The study acknowledged a relatively small number of individuals in its TCR sequencing and HLA analysis.

Reverse transcription of about 0.5 to 1 ug RNA was carried out with random hexamers. It was immunoSEQ multiplex PCR that amplified TCR beta CDR3 across 54 Vbeta and 13 Jbeta. One entry per CDR3 protein results from TCRdb running MiXCR on the immunoSEQ multiplex PCR reads. The table lists more than 95,000 distinct CDR3 sequences, approximately 95% of them singletons. The sequenced target, TCR beta, came from blood CD8+ and CD4+ T cells. Negative isolation yielded CD4+ and CD8+ T cells, and FACS enriched TEMRA cells. The CDR3 length is 15 residues. The V gene's germline CDR1 is LGHDT and CDR2 YNNKEL (reference sequence). V was clipped by 5 bases and J by 2 bases, with 14 bases between them. Regarding this clonotype: The antigen is undetermined.

Sequenced input: CD8+ T cells from PBMCs. J is TRBJ2-3 and V is TRBV3-1; D possibly uses TRBD1 or TRBD2 (5 bases each). This TCR derives from a human donor with multiple sclerosis. CDR3 DNA: TGTGCCAGCAGCTTCCGGGACGGACTCACAGATACGCAGTATTTT. Its protein product is CASSFRDGLTDTQYF.